The 18 T cell receptor beta chains below come from one sample, sequenced in a study of vaccination and CD4 T cells after COVID-19. An Oncomine TCR Beta short-read assay was used to sequence the DNA from cultured CD4+ T cells. TCRdb re-analysed the PCR reads in MiXCR, keeping a single row per CDR3 protein. Of around 1,700 distinct CDR3 sequences listed, more than 9.5% were seen once; the top ten hold around 13%. These receptors lack a known antigen. Treatment specified: roughly ten-day PBMC culture with coronavirus spike peptide pools or control peptides (ViraFEST assay). Prior to the COVID-19 pandemic (2011-2018), the unexposed donor's CD4+ T cells were collected. The sample comprised CD4+ T cells from blood, cultured in vitro. The receptors were sampled from a human donor in good health.

This clonotype is categorized as large. The chain employs TRBV6-1 and TRBJ2-5; 12 nucleotides agree with TRBD2. V shed 7 bases, J shed 0 bases, and the junction held 3 bases outside the gene matches. The CDR3 runs 15 residues. In germline, CDR1 is MNHNS, CDR2 SASEGT. This CDR3 is CASTTSGRYQETQYF. CDR3 DNA sequence: TGTGCCAGCACTACTAGCGGGAGGTACCAAGAGACCCAGTACTTC.

This clonotype is medium-sized. The chain links TRBV2 to TRBJ1-1, with a weak D call TRBD1 (5 bases). Germline V gene lookup returns CDR1 SNHLY and CDR2 FYNNEI. This CDR3 has 14 residues. V was pared by 6 bases and J by 3 bases, with 14 bases between. This CDR3 reads CASRAGGGDTEAFF. In DNA form, the CDR3 reads TGTGCCAGCAGAGCCGGGGGGGGAGACACTGAAGCTTTCTTT.

Judged by abundance, this clonotype is medium-sized. The chain combines TRBV27 with TRBJ2-1; 14 bases line up with TRBD2. This CDR3 contains 19 residues. The V gene's germline CDR1 is MNHEY and CDR2 SMNVEV (reference sequence). Germline trimming cut 8 bases from V and 3 bases from J; bases unmatched to any gene: 15. CDR3 sequence: CASRQGIGTSGSHYNEQFF. The CDR3 nucleotides read TGTGCCAGCCGCCAGGGAATAGGGACTAGCGGGAGTCACTACAATGAGCAGTTCTTC.

This clonotype is labeled as large. V gene TRBV20-1 combines with J gene TRBJ2-3; 12 bases agree with TRBD2. The germline V gene has CDR1 DFQATT and CDR2 SNEGSKA (reference sequence). This CDR3 is built from 15 residues. Unmatched junction bases numbered 8, after V lost 5 bases and J lost 5 bases. The CDR3 sequence is CSAPLAGGPRDTQYF. The CDR3, as DNA: TGCAGTGCTCCCCTAGCGGGGGGGCCAAGAGATACGCAGTATTTT.

This clonotype was found a few times. The chain has TRBV5-1 and TRBJ2-7; D ambiguous. The CDR3 is made up of 12 amino acids. Germline V CDR1 and CDR2: SGHRS, YFSETQ. The germline V and J ends were trimmed by 3 bases and 0 bases, with 4 bases remaining between them. The CDR3 DNA reads as TGCGCCAGCAGCTCCTCCTCCTACGAGCAGTACTTC. Translating it yields CASSSSSYEQYF. The full variable domain, with the rest looked up from reference TRBV5-1 and TRBJ2-7, is KAGVTQTPRYLIKTRGQQVTLSCSPISGHRSVSWYQQTPGQGLQFLFEYFSETQRNKGNFPGRFSGRQFSNSRSEMNVSTLELGDSALYLCASSSSSYEQYFGPGTRLTVT.

The chain employs TRBV5-1 and TRBJ1-2, with D uncertain. This CDR3 is built from 16 residues. The germline V gene has CDR1 SGHRS and CDR2 YFSETQ. V gave up 2 bases and J gave up 1 base, with 15 bases separating them. In DNA form, the CDR3 reads TGCGCCAGCAGCTTTAGAGGCTCCTCTAATAACTATGGCTACACCTTC. Protein product: CASSFRGSSNNYGYTF.

This clonotype was seen a handful of times. The V gene is TRBV9, the J gene TRBJ1-1; TRBD1 is a possible D gene (5 bases). Germline CDR1 SGDLS, CDR2 YYNGEE. This CDR3 has 14 residues. V lost 2 bases and J lost 0, with 8 bases in between. The CDR3 protein is CASSVQGMNTEAFF. CDR3 DNA: TGTGCCAGCAGCGTGCAGGGCATGAACACTGAAGCTTTCTTT.

V is TRBV18 and J is TRBJ1-2, with D possibly being TRBD1 (5 bases). Trimming took off 4 bases at V and 5 bases at J, with 17 bases between the two ends. The CDR3 runs 15 residues. Germline V gives CDR1 KGHSH, CDR2 LQKENI. This CDR3 is CASSQDQGYGYGYTF. For the CDR3, the DNA is TGTGCCAGCTCACAAGATCAGGGATATGGGTATGGCTACACCTTC.

In its sample, this clonotype was seen a few times. The rearrangement uses TRBV5-5 and TRBJ2-7; no clear D gene. Trimming shortened V by 2 bases and J by 3 bases, and 9 bases separated the two germline ends. Germline CDR1 SGHKS, CDR2 YYEKEE (reference sequence). The CDR3 sequence is 13 residues long. The CDR3 sequence: CASSFRQNYEQYF. In DNA form, the CDR3 reads TGTGCCAGCAGCTTTCGACAAAACTACGAGCAGTACTTC.

The chain is built from TRBV18 and TRBJ2-2, with 9 bases aligning to TRBD1. The CDR3 loop spans 16 amino acids. The V and J ends lost 1 base and 1 base, in that order; junction bases with no gene match: 1. Germline V gene lookup returns CDR1 KGHSH and CDR2 LQKENI. This chain's CDR3 is CASSPQGQGNTGELFF. CDR3 DNA sequence: TGTGCCAGCTCACCACAGGGACAGGGGAACACCGGGGAGCTGTTTTTT.

V gene TRBV5-1 combines with J gene TRBJ2-1, with 7 bases that match TRBD2. The V gene end was trimmed by 0 bases and the J gene end by 7 bases; junction bases not matched to a gene: 7. Germline CDR1 is SGHRS and CDR2 is YFSETQ. This CDR3 is 15 amino acids long. The CDR3, as DNA: TGCGCCAGCAGCTTGGGAAGTCGGGGACTAAATGAGCAGTTCTTC. Protein: CASSLGSRGLNEQFF.

This clonotype is medium-sized. This sequence joins TRBV7-3 and TRBJ2-7, with 8 bases lining up with TRBD2. Germline CDR1 is SGHTA and CDR2 is FQGTGA. The CDR3 totals 15 residues. Trimming at V came to 5 bases and at J to 4 bases, leaving 10 bases not matched to a gene. In DNA, the CDR3 is TGTGCCAGCAGCCAAGGCGGAGCGGGAGATTACGAGCAGTACTTC. Its protein is CASSQGGAGDYEQYF.

The chain couples TRBV5-1 to TRBJ2-3, with TRBD2 matching 7 bases. Germline CDR1 SGHRS, CDR2 YFSETQ. This CDR3 is 14 amino acids long. Trimming cost V 5 bases and J 0 bases; bases outside gene matches: 3. The CDR3 loop reads CASSRGESTDTQYF. In nucleotides, the CDR3 is TGCGCCAGCAGTCGGGGGGAGAGCACAGATACGCAGTATTTT. The full variable domain, its missing parts supplied by reference TRBV5-1 and TRBJ2-3, is KAGVTQTPRYLIKTRGQQVTLSCSPISGHRSVSWYQQTPGQGLQFLFEYFSETQRNKGNFPGRFSGRQFSNSRSEMNVSTLELGDSALYLCASSRGESTDTQYFGPGTRLTVL.

The V call is TRBV19, the J call TRBJ2-1; D possibly corresponds to TRBD1 (6 bases). In germline, CDR1 is LNHDA, CDR2 SQIVND (reference sequence). The CDR3 is 13 residues long. The germline V and J ends were trimmed by 7 bases and 9 bases, with 16 bases remaining between them. CDR3 coding DNA: TGTGCCAGTAAAAATGGGGGCGTTCTTGAGCAGTTCTTC. Translated, it gives CASKNGGVLEQFF.

This clonotype is medium-sized by share. J is TRBJ2-5 and V is TRBV11-2; 9 nucleotides agree with TRBD1. This CDR3 has 17 residues. Germline trimming cut 0 bases from V and 5 bases from J; bases unmatched to any gene: 10. In germline, CDR1 is SGHAT, CDR2 FQNNGV. In DNA form, the CDR3 reads TGTGCCAGCAGCTTAGATGGGACGGGGACAGGGTTGGAGACCCAGTACTTC. Its translation is CASSLDGTGTGLETQYF.

The chain uses TRBV28 and TRBJ1-1; D might be TRBD1 (5 bases). This CDR3 is 15 amino acids long. V gave up 5 bases and J gave up 2 bases, with 15 bases separating them. Germline V gene data show CDR1 as MDHEN and CDR2 as SYDVKM. The CDR3 nucleotides are TGTGCCAGCAGTGGGGGTTTTCTTTTTAACACTGAAGCTTTCTTT. Its translation is CASSGGFLFNTEAFF.

Worth noting for this clonotype: A clone one base away is much larger, so this may be a read error. The chain recombines TRBV2 with TRBJ1-5; no clear D gene. The CDR3 is 13 residues long. Germline V gene data show CDR1 as SNHLY and CDR2 as FYNNEI. The CDR3 region is CTSSDRTVQPQHF. CDR3 nucleotide sequence: TGTACCAGCAGTGATAGGACTGTTCAGCCCCAGCATTTT.

This clonotype is labeled as medium-sized. The chain links TRBV27 to TRBJ2-1; no reliable D call. V shed 3 bases and J shed 0 bases, with 12 bases lying between them. Per the germline V gene, CDR1 is MNHEY and CDR2 is SMNVEV (reference sequence). The CDR3 is 16 amino acids. CDR3 protein: CASSFNSFSSYNEQFF. The CDR3 region has the DNA TGTGCCAGCAGTTTTAACAGCTTCAGCTCCTACAATGAGCAGTTCTTC.